This TCR beta chain came from a study of cytomegalovirus exposure and HLA in healthy donors. On the study more broadly: Unique TCR beta sequences numbering about 100 million came from 190 million or so T cells in an earlier analysis.

Per the germline V gene, CDR1 is SQVTM and CDR2 is ANQGSEA. The CDR3 is made up of 16 amino acids. V lost 7 bases and J 4 bases, leaving 25 bases between the germline ends. Primers for the PCR totalled 60 Vbeta and 13 Jbeta. In the original processing: Per a later analysis, the number of unique TCR beta chains was roughly 80 million, of which about 11 million were shared. Repertoires were generated with immunoSEQ multiplex PCR, while TCRdb's copy carries only in-frame clones and drops some. The V and J calls and clone size come from that table; D and trimming were worked out from the DNA. The sample includes about 190,000 clones, 84% of them seen just once.

Material for sequencing was PBMCs. This sequence joins TRBV29-1 and TRBJ1-1, with no clear D. The source is a boy under 18 in good health and CMV-seronegative. The CDR3 sequence is CSGAGRNPKGGTEAFF. The CDR3, as DNA: TGCAGCGGGGCGGGCAGAAACCCCAAGGGCGGCACTGAAGCTTTCTTT.